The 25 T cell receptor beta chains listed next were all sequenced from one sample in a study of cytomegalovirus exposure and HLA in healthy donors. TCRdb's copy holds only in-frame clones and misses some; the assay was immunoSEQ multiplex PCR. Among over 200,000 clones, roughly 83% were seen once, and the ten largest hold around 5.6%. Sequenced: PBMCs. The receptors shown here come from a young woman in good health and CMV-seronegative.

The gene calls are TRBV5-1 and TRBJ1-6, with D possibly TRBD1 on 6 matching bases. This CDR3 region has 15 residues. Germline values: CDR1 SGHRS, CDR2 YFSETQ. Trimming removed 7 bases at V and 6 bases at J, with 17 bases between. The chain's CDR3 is CASRPGADLNSPLHF. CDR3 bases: TGCGCCAGCCGACCGGGGGCAGACCTTAATTCACCCCTCCACTTT.

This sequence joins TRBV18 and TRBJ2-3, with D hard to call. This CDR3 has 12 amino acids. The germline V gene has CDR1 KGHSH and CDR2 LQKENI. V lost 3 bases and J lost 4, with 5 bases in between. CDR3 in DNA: TGTGCCAGCTCACCCGGGTCAGATACGCAGTATTTT. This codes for CASSPGSDTQYF.

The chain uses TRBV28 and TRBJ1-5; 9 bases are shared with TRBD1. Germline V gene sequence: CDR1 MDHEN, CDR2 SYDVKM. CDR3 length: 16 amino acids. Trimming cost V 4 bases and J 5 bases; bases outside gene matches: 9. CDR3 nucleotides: TGTGCCAGCAGTTGGACGACAGGGGGTTGGGATCAGCCCCAGCATTTT. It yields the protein CASSWTTGGWDQPQHF.

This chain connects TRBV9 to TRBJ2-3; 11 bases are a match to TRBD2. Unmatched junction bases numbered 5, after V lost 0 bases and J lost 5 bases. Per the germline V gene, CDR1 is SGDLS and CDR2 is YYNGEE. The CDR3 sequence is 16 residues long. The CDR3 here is CASSVAGSGGGDTQYF. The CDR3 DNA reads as TGTGCCAGCAGCGTAGCTGGTAGCGGGGGGGGAGATACGCAGTATTTT.

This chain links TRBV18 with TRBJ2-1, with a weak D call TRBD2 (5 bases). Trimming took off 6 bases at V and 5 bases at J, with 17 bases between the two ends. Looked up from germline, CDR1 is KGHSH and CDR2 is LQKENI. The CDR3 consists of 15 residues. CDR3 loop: CASSPLALSDNEQFF. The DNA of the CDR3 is TGTGCCAGCTCCCCTCTAGCTTTATCCGACAATGAGCAGTTCTTC.

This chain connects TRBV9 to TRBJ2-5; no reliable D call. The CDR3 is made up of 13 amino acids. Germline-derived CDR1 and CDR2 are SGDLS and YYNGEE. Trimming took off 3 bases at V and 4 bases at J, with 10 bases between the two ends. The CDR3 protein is CASSAELIETQYF. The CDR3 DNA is TGTGCCAGCAGCGCGGAACTAATAGAGACCCAGTACTTC.

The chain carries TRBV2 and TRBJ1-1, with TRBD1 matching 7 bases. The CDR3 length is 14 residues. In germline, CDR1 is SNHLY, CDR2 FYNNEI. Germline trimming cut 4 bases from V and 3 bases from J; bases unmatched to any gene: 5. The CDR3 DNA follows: TGTGCCAGCAGTGGCGACAGGGCCCACACTGAAGCTTTCTTT. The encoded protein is CASSGDRAHTEAFF.

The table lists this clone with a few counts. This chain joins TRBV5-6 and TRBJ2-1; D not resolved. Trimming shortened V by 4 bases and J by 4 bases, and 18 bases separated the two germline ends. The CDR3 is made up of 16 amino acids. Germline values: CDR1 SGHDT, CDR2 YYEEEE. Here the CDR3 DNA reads TGTGCCAGCAGCACCCCCCACAGAGCACTATACAATGAGCAGTTCTTC. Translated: CASSTPHRALYNEQFF.

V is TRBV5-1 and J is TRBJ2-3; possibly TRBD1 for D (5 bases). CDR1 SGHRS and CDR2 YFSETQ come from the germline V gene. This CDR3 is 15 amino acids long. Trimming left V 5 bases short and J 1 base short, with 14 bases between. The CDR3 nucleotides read TGCGCCAGCAGATCTCAGGGTAGGGGCACAGATACGCAGTATTTT. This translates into CASRSQGRGTDTQYF.

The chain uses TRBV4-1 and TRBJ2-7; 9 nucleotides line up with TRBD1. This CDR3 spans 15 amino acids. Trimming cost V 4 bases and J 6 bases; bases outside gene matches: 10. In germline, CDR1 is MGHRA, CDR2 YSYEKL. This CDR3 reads CASSRPGQGLSEQYF. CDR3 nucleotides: TGCGCCAGCAGCCGGCCGGGACAGGGTTTAAGCGAGCAGTACTTC.

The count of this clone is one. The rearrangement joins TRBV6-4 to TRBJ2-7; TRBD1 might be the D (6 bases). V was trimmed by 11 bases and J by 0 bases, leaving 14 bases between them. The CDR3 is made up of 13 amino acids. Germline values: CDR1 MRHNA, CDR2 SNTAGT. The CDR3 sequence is CAPPEGVSYEQYF. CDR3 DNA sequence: TGTGCCCCGCCAGAGGGGGTCTCCTACGAGCAGTACTTC.

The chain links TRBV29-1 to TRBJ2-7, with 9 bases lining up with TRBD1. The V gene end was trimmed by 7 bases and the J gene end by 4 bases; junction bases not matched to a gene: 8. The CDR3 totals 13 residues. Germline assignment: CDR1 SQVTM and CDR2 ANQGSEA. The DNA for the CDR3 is TGCAGCGGAACGGGACAGGGACGTTACGAGCAGTACTTC. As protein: CSGTGQGRYEQYF.

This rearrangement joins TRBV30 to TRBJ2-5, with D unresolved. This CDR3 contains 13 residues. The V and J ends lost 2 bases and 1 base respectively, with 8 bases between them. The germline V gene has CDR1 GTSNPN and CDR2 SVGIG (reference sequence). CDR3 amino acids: CAWSPQVQETQYF. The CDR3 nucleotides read TGTGCCTGGAGTCCCCAGGTCCAAGAGACCCAGTACTTC.

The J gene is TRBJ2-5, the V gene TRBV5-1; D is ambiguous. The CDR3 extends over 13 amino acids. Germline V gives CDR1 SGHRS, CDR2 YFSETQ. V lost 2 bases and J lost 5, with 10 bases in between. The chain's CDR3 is CASSFQAEETQYF. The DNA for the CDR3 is TGCGCCAGCAGCTTCCAGGCCGAGGAGACCCAGTACTTC.

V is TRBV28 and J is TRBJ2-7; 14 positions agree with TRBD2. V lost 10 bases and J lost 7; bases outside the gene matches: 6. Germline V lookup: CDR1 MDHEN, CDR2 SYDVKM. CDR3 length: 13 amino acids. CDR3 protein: CATGTSGRGEQYF. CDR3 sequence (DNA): TGTGCCACAGGGACTAGCGGGAGAGGGGAGCAGTACTTC.

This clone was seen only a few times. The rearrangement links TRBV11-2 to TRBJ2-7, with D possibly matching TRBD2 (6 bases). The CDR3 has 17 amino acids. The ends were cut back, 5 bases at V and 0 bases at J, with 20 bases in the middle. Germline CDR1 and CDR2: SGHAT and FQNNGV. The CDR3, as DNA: TGTGCCAGCAGCCCCCCGGTGATGGGGACTCGCTCCTACGAGCAGTACTTC. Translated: CASSPPVMGTRSYEQYF.

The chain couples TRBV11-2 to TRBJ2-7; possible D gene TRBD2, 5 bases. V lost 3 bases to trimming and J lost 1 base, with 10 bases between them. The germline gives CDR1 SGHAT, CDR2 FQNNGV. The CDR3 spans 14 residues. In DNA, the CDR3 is TGTGCCAGCAGCTTTACTGGCGGGTCCTACGAGCAGTACTTC. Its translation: CASSFTGGSYEQYF.

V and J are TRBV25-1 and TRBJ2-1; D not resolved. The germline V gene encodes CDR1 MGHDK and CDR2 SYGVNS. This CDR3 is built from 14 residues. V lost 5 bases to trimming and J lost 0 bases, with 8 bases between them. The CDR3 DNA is TGTGCCAGCAGTTCGCAGTTCTCCTACAATGAGCAGTTCTTC. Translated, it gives CASSSQFSYNEQFF.

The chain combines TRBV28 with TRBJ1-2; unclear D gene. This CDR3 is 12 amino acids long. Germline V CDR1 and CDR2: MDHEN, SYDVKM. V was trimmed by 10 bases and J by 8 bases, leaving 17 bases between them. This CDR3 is CATPETRGGYTF. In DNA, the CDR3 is TGTGCCACCCCAGAGACCAGAGGGGGCTACACCTTC.

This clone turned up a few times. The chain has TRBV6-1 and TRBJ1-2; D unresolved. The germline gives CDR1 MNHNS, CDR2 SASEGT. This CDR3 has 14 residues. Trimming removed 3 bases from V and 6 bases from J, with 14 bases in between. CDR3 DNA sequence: TGTGCCAGCAGTGACCGGGCGCGACAAAATGGCTACACCTTC. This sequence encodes CASSDRARQNGYTF.

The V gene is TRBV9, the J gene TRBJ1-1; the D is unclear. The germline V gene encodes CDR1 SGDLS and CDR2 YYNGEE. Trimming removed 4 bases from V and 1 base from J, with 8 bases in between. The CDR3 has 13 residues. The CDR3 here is CASSPSGNTEAFF. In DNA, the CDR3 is TGTGCCAGCAGCCCCTCGGGGAACACTGAAGCTTTCTTT.

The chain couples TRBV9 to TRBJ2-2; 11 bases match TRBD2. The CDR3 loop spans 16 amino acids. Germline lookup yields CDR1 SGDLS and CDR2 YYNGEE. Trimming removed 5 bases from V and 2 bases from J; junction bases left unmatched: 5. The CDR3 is CASSELAGGNTGELFF. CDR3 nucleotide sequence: TGTGCCAGCAGTGAGCTAGCGGGGGGCAACACCGGGGAGCTGTTTTTT. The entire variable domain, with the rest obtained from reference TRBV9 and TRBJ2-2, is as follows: DSGVTQTPKHLITATGQRVTLRCSPRSGDLSVYWYQQSLDQGLQFLIQYYNGEERAKGNILERFSAQQFPDLHSELNLSSLELGDSALYFCASSELAGGNTGELFFGEGSRLTVL.

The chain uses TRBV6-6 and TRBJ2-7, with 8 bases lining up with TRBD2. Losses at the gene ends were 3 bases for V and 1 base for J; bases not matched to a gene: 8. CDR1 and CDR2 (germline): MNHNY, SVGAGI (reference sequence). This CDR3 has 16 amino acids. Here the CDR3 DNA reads TGTGCCAGCAGTTATCCGAGCGGGGGCCAATCCTACGAGCAGTACTTC. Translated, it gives CASSYPSGGQSYEQYF.

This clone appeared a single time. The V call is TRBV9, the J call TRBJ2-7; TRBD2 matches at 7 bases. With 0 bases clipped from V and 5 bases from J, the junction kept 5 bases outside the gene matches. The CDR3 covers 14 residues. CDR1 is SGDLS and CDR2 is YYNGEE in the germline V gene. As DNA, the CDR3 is TGTGCCAGCAGCGTAGGGGGGACTATTCACGAGCAGTACTTC. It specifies CASSVGGTIHEQYF.

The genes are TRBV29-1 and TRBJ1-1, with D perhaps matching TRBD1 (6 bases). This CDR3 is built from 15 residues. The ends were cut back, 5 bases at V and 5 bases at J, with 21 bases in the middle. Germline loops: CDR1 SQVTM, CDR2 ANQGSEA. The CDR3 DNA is TGCAGCGTTAGGGGGGACACTAACCTCGGGACTGAAGCTTTCTTT. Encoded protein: CSVRGDTNLGTEAFF.